Sequencing of this T cell receptor (beta chain) was carried out in a study of CD8 T cells in ankylosing spondylitis. General observations from the study: Past studies reported some motif variants in reactive arthritis synovial fluid and blood. The study looked at matched synovial fluid samples from ankylosing spondylitis patients. Disease-linked clones were reported to be significantly enriched there. A TCR beta motif of several highly homologous variants seemed to mark ankylosing spondylitis blood.

This clonotype was seen many times. Its specificity is unknown. CDR3 length equals 16 residues. Trimming removed 3 bases from V and 0 bases from J; junction bases left unmatched: 4. CDR1 and CDR2 from the germline V gene are SGHRS and YFSETQ. Using its own MiXCR run on the 5' RACE reads, TCRdb lists one record per CDR3 protein. The data hold roughly 400,000 distinct CDR3 sequences, with under 25% observed a single time. Input material: blood, either unsorted or a sorted T cell fraction (not recorded which). The chain carries TRBV5-1 and TRBJ2-2; 8 nucleotides match TRBD2. This TCR was recovered from a male donor with ankylosing spondylitis. CDR3 nucleotides: TGCGCCAGCAGCTCCAGAGCGGGAGCGAACACCGGGGAGCTGTTTTTT. Translated: CASSSRAGANTGELFF.